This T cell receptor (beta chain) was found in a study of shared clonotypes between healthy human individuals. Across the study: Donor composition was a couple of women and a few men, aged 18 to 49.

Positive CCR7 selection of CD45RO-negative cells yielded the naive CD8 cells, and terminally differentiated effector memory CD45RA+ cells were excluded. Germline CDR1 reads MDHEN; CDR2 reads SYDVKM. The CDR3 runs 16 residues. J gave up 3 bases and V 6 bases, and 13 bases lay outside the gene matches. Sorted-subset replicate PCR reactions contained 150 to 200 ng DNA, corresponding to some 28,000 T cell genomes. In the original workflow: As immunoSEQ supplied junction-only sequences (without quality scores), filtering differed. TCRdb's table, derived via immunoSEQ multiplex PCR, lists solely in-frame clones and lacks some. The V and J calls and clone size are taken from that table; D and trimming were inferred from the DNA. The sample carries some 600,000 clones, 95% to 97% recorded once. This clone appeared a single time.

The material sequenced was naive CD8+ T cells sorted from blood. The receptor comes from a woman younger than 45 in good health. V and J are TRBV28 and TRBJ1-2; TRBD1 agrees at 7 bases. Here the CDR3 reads CASSFPTGRLDYGYTF. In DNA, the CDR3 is TGTGCCAGCAGCTTTCCGACAGGGAGGTTGGACTATGGCTACACCTTC.